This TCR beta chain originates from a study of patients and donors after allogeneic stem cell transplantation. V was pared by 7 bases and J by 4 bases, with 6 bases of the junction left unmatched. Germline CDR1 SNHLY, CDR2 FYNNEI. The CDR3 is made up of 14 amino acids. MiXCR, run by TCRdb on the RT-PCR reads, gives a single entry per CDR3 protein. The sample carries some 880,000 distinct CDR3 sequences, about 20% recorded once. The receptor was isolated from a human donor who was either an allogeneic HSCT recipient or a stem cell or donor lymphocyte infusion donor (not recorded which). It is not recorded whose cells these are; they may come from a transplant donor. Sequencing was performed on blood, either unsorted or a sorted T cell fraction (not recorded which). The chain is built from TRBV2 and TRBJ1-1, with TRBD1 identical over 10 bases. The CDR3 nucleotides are TGTGCCAGCACCGGACAGGGGGGTTCCACTGAAGCTTTCTTT. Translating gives CASTGQGGSTEAFF.